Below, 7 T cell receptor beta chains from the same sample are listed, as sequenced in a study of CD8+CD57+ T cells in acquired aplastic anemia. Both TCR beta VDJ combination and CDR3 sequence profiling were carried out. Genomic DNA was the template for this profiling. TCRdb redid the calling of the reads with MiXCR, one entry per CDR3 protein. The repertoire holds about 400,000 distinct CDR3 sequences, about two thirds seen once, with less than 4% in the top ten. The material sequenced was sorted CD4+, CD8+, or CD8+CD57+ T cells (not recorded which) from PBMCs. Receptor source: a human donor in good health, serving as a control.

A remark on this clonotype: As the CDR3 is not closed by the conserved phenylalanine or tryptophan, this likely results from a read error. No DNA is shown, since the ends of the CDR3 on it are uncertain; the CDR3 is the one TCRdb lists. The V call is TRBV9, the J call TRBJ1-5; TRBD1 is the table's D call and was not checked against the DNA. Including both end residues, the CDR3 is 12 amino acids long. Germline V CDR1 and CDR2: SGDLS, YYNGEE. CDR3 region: CASSIKQGASTN.

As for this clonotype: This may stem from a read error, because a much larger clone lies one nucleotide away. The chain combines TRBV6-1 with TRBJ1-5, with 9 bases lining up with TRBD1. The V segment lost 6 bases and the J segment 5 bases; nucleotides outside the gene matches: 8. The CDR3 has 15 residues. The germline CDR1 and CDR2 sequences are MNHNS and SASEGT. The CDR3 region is CASRAGDRVDQPQHF. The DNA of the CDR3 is TGTGCCAGCAGGGCCGGGGACAGGGTAGATCAGCCCCAGCATTTT.

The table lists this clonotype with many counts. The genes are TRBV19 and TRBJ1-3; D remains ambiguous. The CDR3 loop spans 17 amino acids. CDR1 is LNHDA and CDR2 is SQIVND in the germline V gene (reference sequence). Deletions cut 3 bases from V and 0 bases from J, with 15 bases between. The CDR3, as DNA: TGTGCCAGTAGTATCGACGGACCCTGGAGCTCTGGAAACACCATATATTTT. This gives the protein CASSIDGPWSSGNTIYF. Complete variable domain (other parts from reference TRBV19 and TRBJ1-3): DGGITQSPKYLFRKEGQNVTLSCEQNLNHDAMYWYRQDPGQGLRLIYYSQIVNDFQKGDIAEGYSVSREKKESFPLTVTSAQKNPTAFYLCASSIDGPWSSGNTIYFGEGSWLTVV.

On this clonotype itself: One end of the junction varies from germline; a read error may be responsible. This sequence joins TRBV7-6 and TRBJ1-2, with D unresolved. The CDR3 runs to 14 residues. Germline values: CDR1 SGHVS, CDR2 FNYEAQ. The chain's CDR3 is CASSLVPGHTIYFF. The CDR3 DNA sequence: TGTGCCAGCAGCTTGGTTCCCGGGCACACCATATATTTTTTC.

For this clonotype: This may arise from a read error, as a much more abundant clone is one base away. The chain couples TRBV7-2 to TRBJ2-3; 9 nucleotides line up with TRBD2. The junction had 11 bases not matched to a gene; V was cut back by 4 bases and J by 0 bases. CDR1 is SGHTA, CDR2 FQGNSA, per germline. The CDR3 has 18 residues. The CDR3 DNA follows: TGTGCCAGCAGCTGGGAGGGGGGCGGGGGGGCTAGCACAGATACGCAGTATTTT. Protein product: CASSWEGGGGASTDTQYF.

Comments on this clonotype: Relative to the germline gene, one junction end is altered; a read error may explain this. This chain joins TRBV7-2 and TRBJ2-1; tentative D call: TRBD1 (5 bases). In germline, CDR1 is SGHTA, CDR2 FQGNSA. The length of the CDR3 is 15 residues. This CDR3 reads CASSFQEGDQPQQFF. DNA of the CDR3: TGCGCCAGCAGCTTCCAGGAAGGGGATCAGCCCCAGCAGTTCTTC.

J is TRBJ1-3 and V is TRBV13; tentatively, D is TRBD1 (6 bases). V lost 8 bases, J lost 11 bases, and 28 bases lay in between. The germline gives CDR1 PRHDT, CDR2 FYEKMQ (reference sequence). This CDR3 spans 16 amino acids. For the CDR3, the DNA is TGTGCCAGCTCGAACGTGGCGGGACATGGCTACACCTCCATATATTTT. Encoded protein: CASSNVAGHGYTSIYF.